The clone carrying this TCR beta chain was seen only a few times. Its antigen is unknown. Graves' hyperthyroidism is called stable when ophthalmopathy does not progress within 18 months. Each diagnosis drew on symptoms, thyroxine, TRAb, thyroid ultrasound and orbital computed tomography findings. Fresh peripheral blood, approximately 10 ml, was the source of the PBMCs. Per germline, CDR1 MNHGY and CDR2 SVAAGI. The ends lost 3 bases at V and 4 bases at J; junction bases unmatched: 5. The CDR3 length is 14 residues. Amplified regions were TCR beta CDR3 sequences from RNA transcripts. TCR CDR3 underwent first-round RT-PCR with the HTBI primer set. TCRdb analysed the multiplex PCR reads with MiXCR anew, one entry per CDR3 protein. The table lists about 480,000 distinct CDR3 sequences, around 15% of them singletons, with over 15% in the top ten. This entry belongs to a study of T cells in Graves' hyperthyroidism and ophthalmopathy.

Findings and limits, study-wide: Among clonotypes expanded in thyroid above 0.001, most were also found in blood.

The TCR was taken from a woman between 18 and 29 years old with Graves' hyperthyroidism. The V and J genes are TRBV6-9 and TRBJ1-1; 7 bases match TRBD1. Sequencing was performed on blood. Here the CDR3 DNA reads TGTGCCAGCAGTTACCTGGAGGGGGCCACTGAAGCTTTCTTT. It encodes CASSYLEGATEAFF.